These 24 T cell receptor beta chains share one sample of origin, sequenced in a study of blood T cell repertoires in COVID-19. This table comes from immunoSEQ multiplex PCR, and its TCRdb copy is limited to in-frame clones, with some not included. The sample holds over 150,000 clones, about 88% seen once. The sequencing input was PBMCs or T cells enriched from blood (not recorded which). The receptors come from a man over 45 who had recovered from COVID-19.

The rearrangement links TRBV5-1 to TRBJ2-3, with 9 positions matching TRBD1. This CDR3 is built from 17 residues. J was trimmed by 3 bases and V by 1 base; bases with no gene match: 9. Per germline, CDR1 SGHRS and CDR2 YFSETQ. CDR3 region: CASSLLPPGQGTDTQYF. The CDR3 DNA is TGCGCCAGCAGCTTGTTGCCCCCGGGACAGGGAACAGATACGCAGTATTTT.

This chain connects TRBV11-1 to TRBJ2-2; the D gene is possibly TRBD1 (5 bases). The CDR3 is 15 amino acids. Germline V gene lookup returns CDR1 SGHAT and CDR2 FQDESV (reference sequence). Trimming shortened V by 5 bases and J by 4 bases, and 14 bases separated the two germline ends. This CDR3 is CASSPGQGSTGELFF. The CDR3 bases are TGTGCCAGCAGCCCCGGGCAGGGCAGCACCGGGGAGCTGTTTTTT.

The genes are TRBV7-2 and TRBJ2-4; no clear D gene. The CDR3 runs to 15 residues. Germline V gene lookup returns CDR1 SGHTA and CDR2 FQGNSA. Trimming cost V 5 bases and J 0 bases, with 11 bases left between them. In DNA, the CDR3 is TGTGCCAGCAGCCCCCAGGTTGGAGCCAAAAACATTCAGTACTTC. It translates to CASSPQVGAKNIQYF.

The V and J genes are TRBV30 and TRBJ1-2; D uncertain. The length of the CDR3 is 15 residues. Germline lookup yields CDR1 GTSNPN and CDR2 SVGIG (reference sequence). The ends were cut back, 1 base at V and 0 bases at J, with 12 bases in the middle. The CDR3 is CAWSDTAKANYGYTF. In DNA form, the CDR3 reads TGTGCCTGGAGTGATACAGCCAAAGCTAACTATGGCTACACCTTC. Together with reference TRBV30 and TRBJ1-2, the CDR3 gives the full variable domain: SQTIHQWPATLVQPVGSPLSLECTVEGTSNPNLYWYRQAAGRGLQLLFYSVGIGQISSEVPQNLSASRPQDRQFILSSKKLLLSDSGFYLCAWSDTAKANYGYTFGSGTRLTVV.

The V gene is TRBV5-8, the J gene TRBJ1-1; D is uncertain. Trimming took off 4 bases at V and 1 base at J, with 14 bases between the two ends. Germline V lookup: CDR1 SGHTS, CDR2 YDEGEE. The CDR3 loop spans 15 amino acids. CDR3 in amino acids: CASSPRILANTEAFF. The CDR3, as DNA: TGTGCCAGCAGCCCGAGGATTTTAGCGAACACTGAAGCTTTCTTT.

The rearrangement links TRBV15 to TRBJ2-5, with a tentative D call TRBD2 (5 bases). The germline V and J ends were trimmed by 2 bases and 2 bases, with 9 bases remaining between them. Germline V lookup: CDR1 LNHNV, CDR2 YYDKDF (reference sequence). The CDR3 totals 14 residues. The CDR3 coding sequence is TGTGCCACCAGCAGACCGACTACACAAGAGACCCAGTACTTC. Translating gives CATSRPTTQETQYF.

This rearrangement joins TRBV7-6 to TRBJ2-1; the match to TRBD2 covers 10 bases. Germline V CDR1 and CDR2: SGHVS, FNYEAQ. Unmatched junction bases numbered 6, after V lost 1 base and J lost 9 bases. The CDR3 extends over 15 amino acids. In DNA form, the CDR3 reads TGTGCCAGCAGCTTAGGTACTAGCGGGGAGGGTGAGCAGTTCTTC. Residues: CASSLGTSGEGEQFF.

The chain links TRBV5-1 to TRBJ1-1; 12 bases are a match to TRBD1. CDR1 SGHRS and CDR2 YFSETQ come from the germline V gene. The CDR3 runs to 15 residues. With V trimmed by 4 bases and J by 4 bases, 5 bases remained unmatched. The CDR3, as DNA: TGCGCCAGCAGCACCGGGACAGGGGGCTTCACTGAAGCTTTCTTT. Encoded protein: CASSTGTGGFTEAFF. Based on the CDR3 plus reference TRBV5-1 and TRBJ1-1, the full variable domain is KAGVTQTPRYLIKTRGQQVTLSCSPISGHRSVSWYQQTPGQGLQFLFEYFSETQRNKGNFPGRFSGRQFSNSRSEMNVSTLELGDSALYLCASSTGTGGFTEAFFGQGTRLTVV.

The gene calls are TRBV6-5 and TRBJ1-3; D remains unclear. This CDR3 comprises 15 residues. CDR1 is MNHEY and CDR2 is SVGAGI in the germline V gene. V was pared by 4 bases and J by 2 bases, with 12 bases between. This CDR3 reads CASSSLRPPGNTIYF. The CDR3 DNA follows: TGTGCCAGCAGTTCACTTCGTCCTCCTGGAAACACCATATATTTT.

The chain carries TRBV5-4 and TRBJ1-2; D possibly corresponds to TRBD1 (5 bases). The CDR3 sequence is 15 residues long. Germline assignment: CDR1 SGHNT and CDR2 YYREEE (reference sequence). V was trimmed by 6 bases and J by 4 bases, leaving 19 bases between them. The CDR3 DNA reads TGTGCCAGCACCACAGGAGGGTCAGGGAGCTATGGCTACACCTTC. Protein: CASTTGGSGSYGYTF.

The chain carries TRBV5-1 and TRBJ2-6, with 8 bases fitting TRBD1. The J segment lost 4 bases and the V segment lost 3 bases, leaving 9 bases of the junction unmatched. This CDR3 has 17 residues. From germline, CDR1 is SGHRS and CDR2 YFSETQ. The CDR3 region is CASSYGPTGAGANVLTF. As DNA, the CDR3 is TGCGCCAGCAGCTACGGGCCGACAGGGGCAGGGGCCAACGTCCTGACTTTC.

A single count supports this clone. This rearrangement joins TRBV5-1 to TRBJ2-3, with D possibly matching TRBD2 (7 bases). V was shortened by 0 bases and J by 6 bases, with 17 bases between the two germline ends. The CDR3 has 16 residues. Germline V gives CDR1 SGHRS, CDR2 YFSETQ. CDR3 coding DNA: TGCGCCAGCAGCTTGGGGGCGGGGGCCCAAAGGGATACGCAGTATTTT. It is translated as CASSLGAGAQRDTQYF. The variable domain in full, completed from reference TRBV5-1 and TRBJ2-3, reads KAGVTQTPRYLIKTRGQQVTLSCSPISGHRSVSWYQQTPGQGLQFLFEYFSETQRNKGNFPGRFSGRQFSNSRSEMNVSTLELGDSALYLCASSLGAGAQRDTQYFGPGTRLTVL.

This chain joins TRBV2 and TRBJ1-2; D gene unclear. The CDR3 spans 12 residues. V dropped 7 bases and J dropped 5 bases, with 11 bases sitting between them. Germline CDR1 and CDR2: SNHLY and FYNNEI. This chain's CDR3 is CASNVSPYGYTF. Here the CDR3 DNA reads TGTGCCAGCAATGTTTCCCCTTATGGCTACACCTTC. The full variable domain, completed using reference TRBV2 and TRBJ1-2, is EPEVTQTPSHQVTQMGQEVILRCVPISNHLYFYWYRQILGQKVEFLVSFYNNEISEKSEIFDDQFSVERPDGSNFTLKIRSTKLEDSAMYFCASNVSPYGYTFGSGTRLTVV.

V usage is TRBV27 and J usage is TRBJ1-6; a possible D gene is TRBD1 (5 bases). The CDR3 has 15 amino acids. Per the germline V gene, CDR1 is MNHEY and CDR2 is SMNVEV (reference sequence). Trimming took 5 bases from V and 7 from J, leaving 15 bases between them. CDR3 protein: CASSPISGGNSPLHF. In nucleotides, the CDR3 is TGTGCCAGCAGTCCTATATCGGGGGGGAATTCACCCCTCCACTTT.

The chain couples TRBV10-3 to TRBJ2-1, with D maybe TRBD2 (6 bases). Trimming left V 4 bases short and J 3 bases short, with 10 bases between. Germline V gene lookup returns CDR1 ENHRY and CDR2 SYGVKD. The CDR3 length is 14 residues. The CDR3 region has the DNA TGTGCCATCAGTGTAGGAGGGAGCTACAATGAGCAGTTCTTC. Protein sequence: CAISVGGSYNEQFF.

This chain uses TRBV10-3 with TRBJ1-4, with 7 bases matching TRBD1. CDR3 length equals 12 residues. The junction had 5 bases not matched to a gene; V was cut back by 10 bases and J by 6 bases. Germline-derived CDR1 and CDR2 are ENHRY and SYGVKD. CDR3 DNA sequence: TGTGCCACCCAAACAGGGGATGAAAAACTGTTTTTT. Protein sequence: CATQTGDEKLFF.

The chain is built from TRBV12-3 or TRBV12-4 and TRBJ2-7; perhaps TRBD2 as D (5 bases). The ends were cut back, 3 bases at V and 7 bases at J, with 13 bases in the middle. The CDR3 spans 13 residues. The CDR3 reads CASSFVRGGEQYF. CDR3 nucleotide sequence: TGTGCCAGCAGTTTCGTACGTGGAGGAGAGCAGTACTTC.

The CDR3 DNA sequence: TGTGCCAGCAGCGCAAAAGGCAGGGGCGCAACTAATGAAAAACTGTTTTTT. This codes for CASSAKGRGATNEKLFF. This sequence joins TRBV11-3 and TRBJ1-4; D is possibly TRBD1 (6 bases). The V end lost 5 bases, the J end lost 0 bases, and 16 bases lay between the germline ends. This CDR3 is 17 amino acids long. Germline CDR1 SGHNT, CDR2 YENEEA.

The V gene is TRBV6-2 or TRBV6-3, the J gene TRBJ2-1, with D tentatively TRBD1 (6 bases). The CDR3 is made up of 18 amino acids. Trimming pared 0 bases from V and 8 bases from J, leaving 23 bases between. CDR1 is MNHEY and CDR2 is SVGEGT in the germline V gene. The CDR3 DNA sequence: TGTGCCAGCAGTTACTCGGAAAACAGGGCGTCCACAATAGATGAGCAGTTCTTC. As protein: CASSYSENRASTIDEQFF.

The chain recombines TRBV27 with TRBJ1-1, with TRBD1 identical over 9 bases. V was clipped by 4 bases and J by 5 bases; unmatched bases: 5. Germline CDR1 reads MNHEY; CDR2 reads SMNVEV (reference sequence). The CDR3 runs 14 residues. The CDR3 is CASSYRGRGTEAFF. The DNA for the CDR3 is TGTGCCAGCAGTTACAGGGGGCGGGGGACTGAAGCTTTCTTT.

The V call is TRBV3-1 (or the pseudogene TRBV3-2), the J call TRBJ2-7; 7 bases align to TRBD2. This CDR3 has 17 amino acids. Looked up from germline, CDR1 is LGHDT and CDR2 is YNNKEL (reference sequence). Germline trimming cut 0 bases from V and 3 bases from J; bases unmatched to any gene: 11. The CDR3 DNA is TGTGCCAGCAGCCAAGATGGGCATGGCGGGGGATTCTACGAGCAGTACTTC. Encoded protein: CASSQDGHGGGFYEQYF.

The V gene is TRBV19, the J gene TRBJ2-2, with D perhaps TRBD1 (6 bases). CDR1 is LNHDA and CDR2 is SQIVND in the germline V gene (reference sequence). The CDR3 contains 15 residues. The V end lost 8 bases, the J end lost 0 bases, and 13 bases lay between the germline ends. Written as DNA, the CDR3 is TGTGCCAGTCGCACCGGGGACACGAACACCGGGGAGCTGTTTTTT. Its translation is CASRTGDTNTGELFF.

CDR3 sequence: CASSPGLAGLEQYF. Here the CDR3 DNA reads TGTGCCAGCAGTCCCGGACTAGCGGGGCTCGAGCAGTACTTC. The chain is built from TRBV7-2 and TRBJ2-7, with TRBD2 matching over 12 bases. This CDR3 region has 14 residues. From germline, CDR1 is SGHTA and CDR2 FQGNSA. Trimming cost V 6 bases and J 6 bases; bases outside gene matches: 6.

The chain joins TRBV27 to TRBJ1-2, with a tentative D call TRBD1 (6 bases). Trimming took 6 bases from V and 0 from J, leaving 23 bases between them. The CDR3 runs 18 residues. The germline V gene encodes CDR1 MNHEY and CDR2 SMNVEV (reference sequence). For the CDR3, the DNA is TGTGCCAGCAGACATAGTGGGGGCCTGAGGGCATCTAACTATGGCTACACCTTC. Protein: CASRHSGGLRASNYGYTF.